The following is a T cell receptor (beta chain) sequence with its context. This receptor's antigen is unknown. Base qualities are not at hand, and no much larger clone is one base apart. CDR1 and CDR2 are drawn from the germline V gene: KGHDR, SFDVKD. V ends up 4 bases short and J 5 bases short, with an unmatched junction base count of 12. The CDR3 goes from the cysteine to the phenylalanine over 16 residues. Kept here is only the CDR3 DNA, which spans 48 bases and is read in frame from base 1. This specimen belongs to a study of T cells after yellow fever vaccination (dated by TCRdb to between 2018 and 2021). A note on the overall study: The SMART-Seq v4 Ultra Low Input RNA kit was used to prepare libraries from fractions with low cell numbers. The cohort comprised two healthy male donors, one aged 18 to 29 and one aged 30 to 40 years. Blood was drawn at multiple timepoints before and after primary and secondary immunization, with bulk PBMC replicates and cell subsets isolated. Bulk TCR alpha and beta repertoires were sequenced longitudinally to track T-cell clones before and after primary and booster YFV17D yellow fever vaccination.

These reads were obtained on an Illumina NovaSeq 6000. TCR cDNA was synthesized by 5'RACE template switching, which introduced a universal primer site and unique molecular identifiers. Priming of cDNA synthesis was performed from both the TCR alpha and TCR beta constant segments. Library amplification involved two PCR steps, and the second step added sample barcodes and sequencing adapters. Sequencing of libraries was performed on Illumina HiSeq 2500 (2x100 bp) or NovaSeq (2x150 bp). Per the authors' processing: MIGEC handled demultiplexing of reads and collapsing into UMI consensus sequences, while MiXCR performed V(D)J alignment. Vaccine-responding clonotypes were identified with edgeR using replicate PBMC samples, with FDR below 0.01 and a log2 fold change above 5 up to day 15 being required. Each bulk clonotype was labeled CD4 or CD8 based on which sequenced repertoire, CD4 or CD8, contained the clonotype at higher abundance. TCRdb cleaned the public reads at Q25 with fastp, built clones with MiXCR and kept in-frame beta chains. Rows with a matching CDR3 protein are joined into one entry that keeps the most common DNA and genes. The V and J calls, along with clone size, are taken from TCRdb and not from the paper's own processing. The sample table lists about 340,000 distinct CDR3 sequences, approximately 4.2% of them with a count of one. Roughly a quarter of the sample is taken by the ten largest.

Study-wide conclusions, independent of this receptor: After the booster, most clones that had expanded after primary vaccination were detected again (about 95% of CD4 and roughly nine tenths of CD8), suggesting broad maintenance of memory. The secondary T-cell response was weaker than the primary response but faster, peaking on day 5 instead of day 15. FACS-sorted repertoires could contain abundant contaminating clonotypes from the bulk population, so computational filtering was required. A small fraction of clonotypes showed up in both the CD4 and CD8 compartments, probably as a result of convergent recombination. Because only two donors were included in the study, the extent to which the findings can be generalized is limited.

Read against the paper, the sample's treatment or condition label means: live attenuated yellow fever vaccine strain. Two biological replicates of bulk PBMCs were collected at each blood-draw timepoint. A standard Ficoll-Paque protocol was used to isolate PBMCs from peripheral blood. TriZol was used to extract RNA from bulk PBMCs, from CD4 and CD8 fractions, and from dextramer-positive and dextramer-negative fractions. The TCR sequence derives from a man younger than 35 who received the YFV17D yellow fever vaccine. The sequence joins TRBV24-1 to TRBJ1-2, and 7 bases in between align with TRBD1. Sequencing used PBMCs, obtained 5 days after the yellow fever booster vaccination. CDR3 sequence: CATSDQRQGAGYGYTF. The sequenced DNA is TGTGCCACCAGTGACCAACGACAGGGTGCGGGGTATGGCTACACCTTC.